The sequence of this TCR beta chain was determined in a study of control samples from healthy donors and cancer patients. Profiled with immunoSEQ multiplex PCR; TCRdb holds only in-frame clones, not every one. Of about 94,000 clones in the sample, about nine tenths were seen once. The source is a woman aged 18 to 35 in good health. Sample: blood.

As DNA, the CDR3 is TGTGCCAGTAGTATTGGCAAGAGCTACACCTTC. Protein product: CASSIGKSYTF. The rearrangement links TRBV19 to TRBJ1-2, with D hard to call. The CDR3 sequence is 11 residues long. Trimming stripped 3 bases from V and 9 bases from J, with 8 bases between. Per germline, CDR1 LNHDA and CDR2 SQIVND (reference sequence).